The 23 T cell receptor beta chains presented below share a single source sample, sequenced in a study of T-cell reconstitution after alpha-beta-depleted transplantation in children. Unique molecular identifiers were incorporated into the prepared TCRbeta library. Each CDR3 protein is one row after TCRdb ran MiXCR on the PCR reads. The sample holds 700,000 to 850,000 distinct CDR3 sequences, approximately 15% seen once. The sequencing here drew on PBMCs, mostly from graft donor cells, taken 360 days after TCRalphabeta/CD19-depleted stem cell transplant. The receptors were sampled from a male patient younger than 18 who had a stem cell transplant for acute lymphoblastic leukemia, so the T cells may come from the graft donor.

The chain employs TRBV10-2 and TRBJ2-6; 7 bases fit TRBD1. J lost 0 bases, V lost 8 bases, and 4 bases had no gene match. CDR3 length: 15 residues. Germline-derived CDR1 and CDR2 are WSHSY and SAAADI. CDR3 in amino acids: CASRDSDSGANVLTF. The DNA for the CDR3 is TGCGCCAGCCGGGACAGCGACTCTGGGGCCAACGTCCTGACTTTC.

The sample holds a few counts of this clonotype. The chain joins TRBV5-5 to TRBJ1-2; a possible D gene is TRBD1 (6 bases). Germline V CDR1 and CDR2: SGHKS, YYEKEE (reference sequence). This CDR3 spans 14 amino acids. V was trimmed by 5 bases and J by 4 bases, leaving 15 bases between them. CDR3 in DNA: TGTGCCAGCAGGTTTACAGGGAGGAGCTATGGCTACACCTTC. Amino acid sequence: CASRFTGRSYGYTF.

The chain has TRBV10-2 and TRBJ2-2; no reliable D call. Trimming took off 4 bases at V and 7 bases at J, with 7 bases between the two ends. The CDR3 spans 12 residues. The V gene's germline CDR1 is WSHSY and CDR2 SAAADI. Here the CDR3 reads CASSGLGGELFF. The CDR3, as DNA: TGCGCCAGCAGTGGGTTGGGCGGGGAGCTGTTTTTT.

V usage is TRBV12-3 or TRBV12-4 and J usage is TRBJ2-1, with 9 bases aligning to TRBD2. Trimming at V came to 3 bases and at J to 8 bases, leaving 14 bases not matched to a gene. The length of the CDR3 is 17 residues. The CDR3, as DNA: TGTGCCAGCAGTTTCTCTCGGTGGCGGGAGGGCATGGATGAGCAGTTCTTC. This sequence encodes CASSFSRWREGMDEQFF.

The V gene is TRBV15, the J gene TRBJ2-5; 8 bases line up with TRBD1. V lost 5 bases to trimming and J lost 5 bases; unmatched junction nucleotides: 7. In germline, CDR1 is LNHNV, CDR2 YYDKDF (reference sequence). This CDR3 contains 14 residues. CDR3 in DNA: TGTGCCACCAGCTCATCAGGGGGCCGGGAGACCCAGTACTTC. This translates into CATSSSGGRETQYF.

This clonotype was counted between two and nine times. CDR3 DNA: TGCAGTGCTAGAGCCCTTTATGACAGTTTAAATCAGCCCCAGCATTTT. Translation gives CSARALYDSLNQPQHF. The rearrangement joins TRBV20-1 to TRBJ1-5; D may be TRBD1 (5 bases). CDR3 length: 16 residues. The V and J ends lost 1 base and 4 bases respectively, with 17 bases between them. Germline CDR1 and CDR2: DFQATT and SNEGSKA (reference sequence).

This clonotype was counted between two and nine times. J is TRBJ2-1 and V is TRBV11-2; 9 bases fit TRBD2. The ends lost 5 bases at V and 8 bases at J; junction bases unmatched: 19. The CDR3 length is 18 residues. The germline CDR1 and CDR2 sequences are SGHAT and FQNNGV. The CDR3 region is CASSPRRGREGPGHEQFF. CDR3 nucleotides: TGTGCCAGCAGCCCACGACGGGGGCGGGAGGGCCCCGGGCATGAGCAGTTCTTC.

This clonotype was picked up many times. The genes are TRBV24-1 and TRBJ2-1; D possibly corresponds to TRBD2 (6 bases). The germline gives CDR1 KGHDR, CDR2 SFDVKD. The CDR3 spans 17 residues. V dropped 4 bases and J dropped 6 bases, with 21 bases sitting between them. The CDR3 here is CATSEGGAGSATNEQFF. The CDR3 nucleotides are TGTGCCACCAGTGAGGGGGGAGCGGGCTCCGCTACCAATGAGCAGTTCTTC.

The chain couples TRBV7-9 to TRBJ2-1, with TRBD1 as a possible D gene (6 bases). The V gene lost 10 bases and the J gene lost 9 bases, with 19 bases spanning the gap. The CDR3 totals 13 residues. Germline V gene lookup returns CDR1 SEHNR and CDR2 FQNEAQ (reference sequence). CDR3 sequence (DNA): TGTGCCACCATGATTCAAACCAGGGGTGAGCAGTTCTTC. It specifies CATMIQTRGEQFF.

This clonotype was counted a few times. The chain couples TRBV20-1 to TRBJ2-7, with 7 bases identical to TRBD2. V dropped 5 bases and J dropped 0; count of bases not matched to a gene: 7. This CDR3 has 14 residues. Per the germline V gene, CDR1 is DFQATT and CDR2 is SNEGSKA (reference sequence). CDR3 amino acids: CSAPTSPSSYEQYF. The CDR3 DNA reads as TGCAGTGCTCCGACTAGCCCGAGCTCCTACGAGCAGTACTTC.

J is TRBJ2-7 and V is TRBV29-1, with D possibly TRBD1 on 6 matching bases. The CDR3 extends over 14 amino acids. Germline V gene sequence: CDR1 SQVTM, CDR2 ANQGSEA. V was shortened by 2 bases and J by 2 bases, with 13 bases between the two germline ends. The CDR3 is CSVELGHMAYEQYF. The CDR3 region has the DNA TGCAGCGTTGAATTGGGACACATGGCCTACGAGCAGTACTTC.

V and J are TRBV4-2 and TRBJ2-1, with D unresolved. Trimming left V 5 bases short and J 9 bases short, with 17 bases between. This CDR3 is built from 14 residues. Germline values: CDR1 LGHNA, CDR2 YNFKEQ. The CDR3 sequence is CASSSTPREAEQFF. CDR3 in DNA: TGTGCCAGCAGCTCAACTCCCCGAGAAGCTGAGCAGTTCTTC.

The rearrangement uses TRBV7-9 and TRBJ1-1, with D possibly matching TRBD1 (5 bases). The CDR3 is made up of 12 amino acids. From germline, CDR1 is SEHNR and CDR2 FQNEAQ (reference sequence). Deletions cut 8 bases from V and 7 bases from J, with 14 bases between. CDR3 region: CASGAGGHEAFF. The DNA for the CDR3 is TGTGCCAGCGGGGCTGGAGGGCATGAAGCTTTCTTT.

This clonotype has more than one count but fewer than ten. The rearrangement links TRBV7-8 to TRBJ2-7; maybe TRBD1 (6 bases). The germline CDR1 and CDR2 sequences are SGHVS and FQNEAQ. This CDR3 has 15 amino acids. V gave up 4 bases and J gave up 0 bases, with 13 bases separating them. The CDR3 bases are TGTGCCAGCAGCTCGGATACAGGGAACTCCTACGAGCAGTACTTC. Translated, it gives CASSSDTGNSYEQYF.

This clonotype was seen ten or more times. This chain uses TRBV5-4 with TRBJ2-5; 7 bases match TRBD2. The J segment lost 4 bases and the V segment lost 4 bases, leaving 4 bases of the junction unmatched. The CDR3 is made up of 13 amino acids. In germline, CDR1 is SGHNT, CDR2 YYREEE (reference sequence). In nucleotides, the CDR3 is TGTGCCAGCAGCCTACGGGAGGCAGAGACCCAGTACTTC. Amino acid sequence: CASSLREAETQYF.

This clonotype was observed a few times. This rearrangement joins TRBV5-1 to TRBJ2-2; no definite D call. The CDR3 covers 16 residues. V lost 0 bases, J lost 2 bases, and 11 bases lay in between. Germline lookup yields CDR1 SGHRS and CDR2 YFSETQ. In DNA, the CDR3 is TGCGCCAGCAGCTTGGAAGCCACAATCAACACCGGGGAGCTGTTTTTT. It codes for CASSLEATINTGELFF. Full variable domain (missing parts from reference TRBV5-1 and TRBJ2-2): KAGVTQTPRYLIKTRGQQVTLSCSPISGHRSVSWYQQTPGQGLQFLFEYFSETQRNKGNFPGRFSGRQFSNSRSEMNVSTLELGDSALYLCASSLEATINTGELFFGEGSRLTVL.

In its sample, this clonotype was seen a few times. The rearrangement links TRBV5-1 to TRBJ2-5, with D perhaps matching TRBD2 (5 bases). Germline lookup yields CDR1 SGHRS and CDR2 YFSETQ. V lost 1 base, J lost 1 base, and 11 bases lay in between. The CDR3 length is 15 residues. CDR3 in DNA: TGCGCCAGCAGCTTGCAGCCGGGGTCCCAAGAGACCCAGTACTTC. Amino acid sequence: CASSLQPGSQETQYF.

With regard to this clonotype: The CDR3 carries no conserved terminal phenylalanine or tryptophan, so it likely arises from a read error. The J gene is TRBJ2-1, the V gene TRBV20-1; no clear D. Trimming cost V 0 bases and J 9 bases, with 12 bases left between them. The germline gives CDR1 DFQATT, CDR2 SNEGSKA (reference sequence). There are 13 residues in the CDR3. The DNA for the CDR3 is TGCAGTGCTAGAGATGTCGCGCGGACTGAGCAGTTCTCC. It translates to CSARDVARTEQFS.

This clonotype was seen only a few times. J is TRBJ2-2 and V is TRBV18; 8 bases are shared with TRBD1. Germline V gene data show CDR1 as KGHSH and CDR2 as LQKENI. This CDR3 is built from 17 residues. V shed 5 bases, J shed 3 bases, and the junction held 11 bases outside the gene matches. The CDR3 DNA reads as TGTGCCAGCTCATCCCAAGCGACAGGGGTAGACACCGGGGAGCTGTTTTTT. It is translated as CASSSQATGVDTGELFF.

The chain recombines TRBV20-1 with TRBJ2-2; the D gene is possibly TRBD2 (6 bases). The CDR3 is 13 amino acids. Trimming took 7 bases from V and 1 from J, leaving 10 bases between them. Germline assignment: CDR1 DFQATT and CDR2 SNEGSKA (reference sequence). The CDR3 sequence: CSGHGRNTGELFF. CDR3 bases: TGCAGTGGGCACGGGAGGAACACCGGGGAGCTGTTTTTT.

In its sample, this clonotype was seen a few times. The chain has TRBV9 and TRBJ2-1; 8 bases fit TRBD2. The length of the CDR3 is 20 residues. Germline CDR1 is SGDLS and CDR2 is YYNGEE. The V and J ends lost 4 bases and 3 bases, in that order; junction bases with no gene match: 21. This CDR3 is CASSLLSGGVGGVGYNEQFF. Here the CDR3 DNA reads TGTGCCAGCAGCCTCCTCTCGGGGGGGGTGGGGGGAGTAGGCTACAATGAGCAGTTCTTC.

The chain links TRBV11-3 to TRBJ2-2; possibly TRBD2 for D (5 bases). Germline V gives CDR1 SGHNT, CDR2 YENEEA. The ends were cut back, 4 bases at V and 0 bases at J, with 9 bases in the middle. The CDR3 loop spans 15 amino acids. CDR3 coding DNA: TGTGCCAGCAGCTATGAGGGTACGAACACCGGGGAGCTGTTTTTT. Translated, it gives CASSYEGTNTGELFF.

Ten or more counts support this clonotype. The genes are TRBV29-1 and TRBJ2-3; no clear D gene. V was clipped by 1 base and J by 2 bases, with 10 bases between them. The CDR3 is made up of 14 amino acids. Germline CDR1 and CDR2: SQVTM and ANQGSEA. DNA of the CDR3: TGCAGCGTTGAAGGTGGAAAGGCCACAGATACGCAGTATTTT. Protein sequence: CSVEGGKATDTQYF.